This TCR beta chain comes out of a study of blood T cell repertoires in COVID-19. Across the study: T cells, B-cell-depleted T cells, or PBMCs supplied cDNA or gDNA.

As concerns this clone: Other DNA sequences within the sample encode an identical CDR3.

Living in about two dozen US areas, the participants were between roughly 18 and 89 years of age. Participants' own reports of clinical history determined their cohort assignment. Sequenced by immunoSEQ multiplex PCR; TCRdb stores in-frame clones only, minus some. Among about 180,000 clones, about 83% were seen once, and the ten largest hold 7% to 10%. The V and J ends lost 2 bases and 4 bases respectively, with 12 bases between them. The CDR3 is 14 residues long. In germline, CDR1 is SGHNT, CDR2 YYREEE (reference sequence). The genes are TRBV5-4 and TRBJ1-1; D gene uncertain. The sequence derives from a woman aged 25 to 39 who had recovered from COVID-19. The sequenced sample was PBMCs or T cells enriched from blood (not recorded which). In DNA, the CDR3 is TGTGCCAGCAGCTTAGCTGGGAGTGGCACTGAAGCTTTCTTT. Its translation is CASSLAGSGTEAFF.